This T cell receptor (beta chain) stems from a study of T cells after yellow fever vaccination. Across the study: Preparation of the low-cell-number fractions used SMART-Seq v4 Ultra Low Input.

Broader study findings: The study re-detected most primary-vaccination clones after the booster (around 96% CD4, roughly 85% CD8).

Template-switching 5'RACE yielded the TCR cDNA; a universal primer site and UMIs were added in the process. TCRdb itself ran the 5' RACE reads through MiXCR, one entry per CDR3 protein. The profile shows 500,000 to 700,000 distinct CDR3 sequences, about 19% of them singletons. This clonotype turned up a few times. The antigen is undetermined. V dropped 1 base and J dropped 9; count of bases not matched to a gene: 12. Germline CDR1 LGHNA, CDR2 YSLEER. The CDR3 totals 16 residues. The TCR was taken from a man aged 30-40 years who received the YFV17D yellow fever vaccine. The sample was PBMCs, taken 15 days after the yellow fever booster vaccination. V gene TRBV4-3 combines with J gene TRBJ2-1; 7 nucleotides match TRBD2. CDR3 DNA: TGCGCCAGCAGCCAAGGGGCCTTGGCGGGAGCAAGTGAGCAGTTCTTC. Protein: CASSQGALAGASEQFF.